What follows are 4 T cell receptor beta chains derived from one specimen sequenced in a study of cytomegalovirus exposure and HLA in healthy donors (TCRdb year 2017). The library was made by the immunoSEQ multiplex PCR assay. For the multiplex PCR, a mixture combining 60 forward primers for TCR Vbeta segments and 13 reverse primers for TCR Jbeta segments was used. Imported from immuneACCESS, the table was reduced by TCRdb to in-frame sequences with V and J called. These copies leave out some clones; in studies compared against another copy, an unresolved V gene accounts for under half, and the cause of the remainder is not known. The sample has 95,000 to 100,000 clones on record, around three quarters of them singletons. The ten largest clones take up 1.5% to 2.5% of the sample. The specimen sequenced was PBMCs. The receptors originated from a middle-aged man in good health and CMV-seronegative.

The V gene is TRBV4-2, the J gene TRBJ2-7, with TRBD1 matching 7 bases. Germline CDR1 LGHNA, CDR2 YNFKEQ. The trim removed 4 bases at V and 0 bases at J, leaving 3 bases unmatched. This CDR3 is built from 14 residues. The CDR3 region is CASSPRDSSYEQYF. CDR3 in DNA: TGTGCCAGCAGCCCACGGGACAGCTCCTACGAGCAGTACTTC.

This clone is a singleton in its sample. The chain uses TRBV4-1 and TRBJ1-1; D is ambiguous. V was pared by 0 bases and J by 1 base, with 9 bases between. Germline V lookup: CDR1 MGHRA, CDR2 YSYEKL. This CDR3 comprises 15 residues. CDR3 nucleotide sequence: TGCGCCAGCAGCCAAGATTGGCATTCGAACACTGAAGCTTTCTTT. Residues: CASSQDWHSNTEAFF.

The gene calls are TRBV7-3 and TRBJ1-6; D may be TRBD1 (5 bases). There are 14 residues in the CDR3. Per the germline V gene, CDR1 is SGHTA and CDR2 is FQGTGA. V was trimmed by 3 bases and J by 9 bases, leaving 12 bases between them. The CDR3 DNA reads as TGTGCCAGCAGCTTGACAGCTAAGGGTTCACCCCTCCACTTT. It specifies CASSLTAKGSPLHF.

CDR3 in amino acids: CASSVRVGYGYTF. The CDR3 DNA follows: TGTGCCAGCAGCGTTCGGGTGGGCTATGGCTACACCTTC. The chain links TRBV9 to TRBJ1-2; D is unresolved. Trimming cost V 2 bases and J 4 bases, with 9 bases left between them. This CDR3 is 13 amino acids long. Germline V gene sequence: CDR1 SGDLS, CDR2 YYNGEE.